The rows below give T cell receptor beta chains drawn from one sample of a study of vaccination effects on CD4 cells after COVID-19. TCRdb's copy holds only in-frame clones and misses some; the assay was immunoSEQ multiplex PCR. The sample includes about 41,000 clones, approximately 70% seen only once; the top ten take roughly 26%. Their antigen targets remain unknown. The sample consisted of CD4+ T cells from PBMCs cultured with HCoV-OC43 spike peptides, taken before COVID-19 vaccination. The source is a human donor who received a COVID-19 vaccine. Both conserved end residues are trimmed from each CDR3. The order of the fields is V gene, J gene, CDR3 protein.

V gene: TRBV2; J gene: TRBJ1-5; CDR3 protein: ASSERDAPQH
V gene: TRBV10-3; J gene: TRBJ1-5; CDR3 protein: AIRGQSNQPQH
V gene: TRBV18; J gene: TRBJ1-3; CDR3 protein: ASSPPQVRSGNTIY
V gene: TRBV5-6; J gene: TRBJ1-6; CDR3 protein: ASSLVSPGSPLH
V gene: TRBV7-9; J gene: TRBJ2-3; CDR3 protein: ASSSTTDTQY
V gene: TRBV2; J gene: TRBJ1-1; CDR3 protein: ASTREGVEAF
V gene: TRBV5-1; J gene: TRBJ2-4; CDR3 protein: ASSRQGAGNIQY
V gene: TRBV3-1/TRBV3-2; J gene: TRBJ2-3; CDR3 protein: ASSFNSGGARDTQY
V gene: TRBV12-3/TRBV12-4; J gene: TRBJ1-6; CDR3 protein: ASSLQDNSPLH
V gene: TRBV4-1; J gene: TRBJ1-2; CDR3 protein: ASSPDRIDYGYT
V gene: TRBV4-3; J gene: TRBJ1-2; CDR3 protein: ASSPEGFNYGYT
V gene: TRBV7-2; J gene: TRBJ2-6; CDR3 protein: ASSPQLGGANVLT
V gene: TRBV3-1/TRBV3-2; J gene: TRBJ1-1; CDR3 protein: ASSPAGREAF
V gene: TRBV7-2; J gene: TRBJ1-1; CDR3 protein: ASSPRPGDTEAF
V gene: TRBV3-1/TRBV3-2; J gene: TRBJ1-6; CDR3 protein: ASSQGGRTAGSPLH
V gene: TRBV2; J gene: TRBJ2-6; CDR3 protein: ASSGETGRSPGANVLT
V gene: TRBV19; J gene: TRBJ2-3; CDR3 protein: ASSITGDTDTQY
V gene: TRBV4-2; J gene: TRBJ1-2; CDR3 protein: ASSQVGRTAARPRCGYT
V gene: TRBV9; J gene: TRBJ2-6; CDR3 protein: ASSPEGGGAPGANVLT
V gene: TRBV11-2; J gene: TRBJ1-1; CDR3 protein: ASSLSGPREAF
V gene: TRBV13; J gene: TRBJ2-7; CDR3 protein: ASSPISTSGRTSYEQY
V gene: TRBV29-1; J gene: TRBJ2-5; CDR3 protein: SVDRGIETQY
V gene: TRBV28; J gene: TRBJ1-1; CDR3 protein: ASRQSTVLAF
V gene: TRBV11-2; J gene: TRBJ2-3; CDR3 protein: ASSLASGRLDTQY
V gene: TRBV3-1/TRBV3-2; J gene: TRBJ2-5; CDR3 protein: ASSLRRDRPTQY
V gene: TRBV3-1/TRBV3-2; J gene: TRBJ1-1; CDR3 protein: ASRLGTEAF
V gene: TRBV30; J gene: TRBJ2-2; CDR3 protein: AWGRTGATGELF
V gene: TRBV5-6; J gene: TRBJ1-2; CDR3 protein: ASMGLTGSYGYT
V gene: TRBV3-1/TRBV3-2; J gene: TRBJ1-2; CDR3 protein: ASSQQGTHNYGYT
V gene: TRBV5-1; J gene: TRBJ1-1; CDR3 protein: ASRDPLNTEAF
V gene: TRBV6-5; J gene: TRBJ2-7; CDR3 protein: ATVLGANSYEQY
V gene: TRBV7-3; J gene: TRBJ1-5; CDR3 protein: ASSPESGRNQPQH
V gene: TRBV25-1; J gene: TRBJ1-1; CDR3 protein: ASSESGVVGTEAF
V gene: TRBV5-1; J gene: TRBJ2-5; CDR3 protein: ASSPGQRETQY
V gene: TRBV27; J gene: TRBJ1-3; CDR3 protein: ASSLSRAGNTIY
V gene: TRBV2; J gene: TRBJ1-5; CDR3 protein: ASSGTGGQPQH
V gene: TRBV12-3/TRBV12-4; J gene: TRBJ2-1; CDR3 protein: ASSTAREQF
V gene: TRBV4-2; J gene: TRBJ2-7; CDR3 protein: ASSQEWSSYEQY
V gene: TRBV30; J gene: TRBJ1-1; CDR3 protein: AWTKNAWDRAF
V gene: TRBV5-1; J gene: TRBJ2-1; CDR3 protein: ASPRLAGPYNEQF
V gene: TRBV19; J gene: TRBJ1-2; CDR3 protein: ASSMRGADGYT